The following is a T cell receptor (beta chain) sequence with its context. RNA was extracted with the RNeasy kit, and a quantity of about 0.45 to 1 ug was reverse transcribed using random hexamers. By means of immunoSEQ multiplex PCR, TCR beta CDR3 spanning 54 Vbeta and 13 Jbeta underwent amplification. TCRdb redid the calling of the immunoSEQ multiplex PCR reads with MiXCR, one entry per CDR3 protein. The table shows more than 150,000 distinct CDR3 sequences, with around 96% occurring only once. CDR3 length: 15 amino acids. Germline assignment: CDR1 SGHNT and CDR2 YYREEE (reference sequence). V shed 4 bases and J 3 bases; nucleotides not matched to a gene: 6. The data were obtained in a study of CD8 T cells in Susac syndrome. Controls were drawn from healthy donors and were matched for age and sex.

The sequence was obtained from a human donor in good health. V is TRBV5-4 and J is TRBJ2-1; 8 bases align to TRBD1. The material sequenced was CD4+ T cells from PBMCs. The DNA for the CDR3 is TGTGCCAGCAGCCCTGGACAGGGAATCTACAATGAGCAGTTCTTC. Translating it yields CASSPGQGIYNEQFF.